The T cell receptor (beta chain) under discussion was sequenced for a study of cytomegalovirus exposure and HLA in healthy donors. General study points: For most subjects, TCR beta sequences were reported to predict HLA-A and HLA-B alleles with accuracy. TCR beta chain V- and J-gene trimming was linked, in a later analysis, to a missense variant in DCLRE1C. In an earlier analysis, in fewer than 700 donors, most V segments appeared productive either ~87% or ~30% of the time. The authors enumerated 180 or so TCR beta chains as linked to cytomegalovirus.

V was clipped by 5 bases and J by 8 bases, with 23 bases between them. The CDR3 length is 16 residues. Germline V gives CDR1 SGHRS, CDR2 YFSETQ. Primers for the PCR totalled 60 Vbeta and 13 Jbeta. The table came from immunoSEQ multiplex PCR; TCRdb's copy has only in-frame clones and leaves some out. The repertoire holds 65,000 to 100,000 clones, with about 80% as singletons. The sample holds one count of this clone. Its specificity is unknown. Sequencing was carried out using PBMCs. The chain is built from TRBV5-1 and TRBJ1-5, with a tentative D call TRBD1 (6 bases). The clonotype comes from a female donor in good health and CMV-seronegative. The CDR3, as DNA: TGCGCCAGCAGTTTAGGAGGCTCGCCTAAGGGGGAGCCCCAGCATTTT. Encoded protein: CASSLGGSPKGEPQHF.